These 3 T cell receptor beta chains were all obtained from the same sample, sequenced in a study of T cells after yellow fever vaccination. TCRdb itself ran the 5' RACE reads through MiXCR, one entry per CDR3 protein. The table has 250,000 to 350,000 distinct CDR3 sequences, around 6.8% seen once. Sequencing used PBMCs, obtained 45 days after the first yellow fever vaccination. Receptors were obtained from a man aged 18 to 30 who received the YFV17D yellow fever vaccine.

The V gene is TRBV5-4, the J gene TRBJ2-5; 9 bases map to TRBD2. Losses at the gene ends were 2 bases for V and 5 bases for J; bases not matched to a gene: 4. The CDR3 contains 14 residues. CDR1 SGHNT and CDR2 YYREEE come from the germline V gene (reference sequence). CDR3 DNA sequence: TGTGCCAGCAGCTTCTCTAGCGGGGCGGAGACCCAGTACTTC. Its protein product is CASSFSSGAETQYF.

This clonotype has only a few counts. This chain links TRBV4-1 with TRBJ2-5, with D tentatively TRBD1 or TRBD2 (6 bases each). In germline, CDR1 is MGHRA, CDR2 YSYEKL. The V and J ends lost 0 bases and 4 bases respectively, with 12 bases between them. The length of the CDR3 is 15 residues. CDR3 region: CASSQEVGGLETQYF. DNA of the CDR3: TGCGCCAGCAGCCAAGAAGTGGGGGGCTTAGAGACCCAGTACTTC.

This clonotype was counted between two and nine times. V and J are TRBV5-1 and TRBJ2-5; D ambiguous. Germline assignment: CDR1 SGHRS and CDR2 YFSETQ. This CDR3 region has 15 residues. Trimming cost V 0 bases and J 6 bases, with 15 bases left between them. This CDR3 reads CASSLAVGLTKTQYF. The DNA for the CDR3 is TGCGCCAGCAGCTTGGCGGTAGGTCTAACCAAGACCCAGTACTTC. Variable domain in full (rest from reference TRBV5-1 and TRBJ2-5): KAGVTQTPRYLIKTRGQQVTLSCSPISGHRSVSWYQQTPGQGLQFLFEYFSETQRNKGNFPGRFSGRQFSNSRSEMNVSTLELGDSALYLCASSLAVGLTKTQYFGPGTRLLVL.